This TCR beta chain was retrieved from a study of OX40 agonist ivuxolimab in advanced cancers. On the study more broadly: An agonistic human IgG2 monoclonal antibody against OX40 (CD134) was given. Patients with prior anti-PD-1, anti-PD-L1 or anti-CTLA-4 therapy were eligible; 35% to 50% had some.

Sequenced by immunoSEQ multiplex PCR; TCRdb stores in-frame clones only, minus some. This table holds approximately 84,000 clones, over 80% found once. Study results and caveats: Blood T cells, both CD4+ and CD8+, expanded clonally by week 6 at 0.1 to 3.0 mg/kg.

About this clone itself: The target antigen is unknown.

Germline CDR1 is MNHEY and CDR2 is SMNVEV (reference sequence). CDR3 size: 18 residues. The trim removed 5 bases at V and 4 bases at J, leaving 14 bases unmatched. The sample was CD4+ or CD8+ T cells sorted from blood, taken in a trial of the OX40 agonist ivuxolimab. The chain combines TRBV27 with TRBJ2-6, with 7 bases matching TRBD1. This TCR derives from an adult with an advanced solid tumor such as melanoma, head and neck, liver or kidney cancer. The CDR3 DNA reads as TGTGCCAGCAGTGGGATCTCAGACAGGGACCGCGGGGCCAACGTCCTGACTTTC. This encodes CASSGISDRDRGANVLTF.